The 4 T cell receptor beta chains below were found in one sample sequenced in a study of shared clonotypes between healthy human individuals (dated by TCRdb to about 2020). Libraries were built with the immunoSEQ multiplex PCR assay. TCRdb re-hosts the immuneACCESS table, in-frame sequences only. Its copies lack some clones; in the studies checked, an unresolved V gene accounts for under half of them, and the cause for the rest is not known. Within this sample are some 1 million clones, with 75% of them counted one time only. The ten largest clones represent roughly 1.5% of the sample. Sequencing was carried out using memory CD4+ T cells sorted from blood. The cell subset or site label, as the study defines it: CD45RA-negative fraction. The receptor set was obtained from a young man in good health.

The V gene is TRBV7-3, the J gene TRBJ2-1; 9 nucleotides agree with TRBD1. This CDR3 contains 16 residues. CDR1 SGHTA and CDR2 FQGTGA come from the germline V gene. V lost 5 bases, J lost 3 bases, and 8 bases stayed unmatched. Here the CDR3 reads CASSDPGTGNYNEQFF. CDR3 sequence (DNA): TGTGCCAGCAGCGACCCCGGGACAGGGAACTACAATGAGCAGTTCTTC.

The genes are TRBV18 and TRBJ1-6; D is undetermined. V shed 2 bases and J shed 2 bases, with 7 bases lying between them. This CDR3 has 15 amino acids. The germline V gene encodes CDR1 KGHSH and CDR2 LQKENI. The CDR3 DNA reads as TGTGCCAGCTCACCAGCGGGCGCCTATAATTCACCCCTCCACTTT. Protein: CASSPAGAYNSPLHF.

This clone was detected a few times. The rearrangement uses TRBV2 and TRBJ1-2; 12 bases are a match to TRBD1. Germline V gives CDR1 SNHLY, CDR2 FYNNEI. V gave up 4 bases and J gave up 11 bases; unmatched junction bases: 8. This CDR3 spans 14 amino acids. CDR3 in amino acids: CASSGEGQGARYTF. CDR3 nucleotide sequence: TGTGCCAGCAGTGGCGAGGGACAGGGGGCAAGGTACACCTTC. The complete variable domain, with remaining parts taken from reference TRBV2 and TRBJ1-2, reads EPEVTQTPSHQVTQMGQEVILRCVPISNHLYFYWYRQILGQKVEFLVSFYNNEISEKSEIFDDQFSVERPDGSNFTLKIRSTKLEDSAMYFCASSGEGQGARYTFGSGTRLTVV.

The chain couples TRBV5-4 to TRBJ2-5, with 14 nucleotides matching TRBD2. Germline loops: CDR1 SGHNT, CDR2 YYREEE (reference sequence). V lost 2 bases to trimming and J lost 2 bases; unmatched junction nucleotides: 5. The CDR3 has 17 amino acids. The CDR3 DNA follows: TGTGCCAGCAGCTTCAAACGACTAGCGGGAGGGCAAGAGACCCAGTACTTC. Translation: CASSFKRLAGGQETQYF.